This TCR beta chain was identified during a study of CD8+ T cells in alopecia areata. Broader study findings: Resident alphabeta T-cell populations of normal skin are likewise subject to sequencing in scalp samples.

RNA extraction and reverse transcription yielded cDNA as sequencing template. Using immunoSEQ multiplex PCR, the repertoire was profiled, and TCRdb retains in-frame clones only, with some absent. The sample has about 170,000 clones, around 64% seen once. The count of this clone is one. The antigen remains unidentified. The germline V gene encodes CDR1 SGHDT and CDR2 YYEEEE. Between the trimmed V and J ends, which lost 4 bases and 6 bases, there was a span of 13 bases. CDR3 length: 13 residues. The clonotype comes from a human donor with alopecia areata. The V gene is TRBV5-6, the J gene TRBJ1-1, with unresolved D. The starting material was CD8+ T cells sorted from blood, obtained at week 0. The CDR3 bases are TGTGCCAGCAGCCTAGGTAGTATCGCTGAAGCTTTCTTT. This gives the protein CASSLGSIAEAFF. The variable domain in full, completed from reference TRBV5-6 and TRBJ1-1, reads DAGVTQSPTHLIKTRGQQVTLRCSPKSGHDTVSWYQQALGQGPQFIFQYYEEEERQRGNFPDRFSGHQFPNYSSELNVNALLLGDSALYLCASSLGSIAEAFFGQGTRLTVV.